This is a list of T cell receptor beta chains from one sample in a study of glioma-infiltrating T cells. TCRdb re-called the multiplex PCR reads through MiXCR, storing one row per CDR3 protein. The top ten hold around 13% of the sample, which has more than 300,000 distinct CDR3 sequences, roughly two fifths seen once. Sample: glioma tissue, nonneoplastic brain tissue, or PBMCs (not recorded which). All receptors come from a human donor with low-grade glioma or glioblastoma, undergoing nonglioma brain surgery, or in good health (not recorded which). CDR3s include the opening cysteine and the closing phenylalanine or tryptophan. The order of the fields is V gene, J gene, clone size, D gene, CDR3 DNA, CDR3 protein. D genes are given only for firm matches. Clone size is not always given. Where it is, it says once, few, many or a class for expanded clones.

V: TRBV4-3; J: TRBJ2-1; size: many; D: NA; DNA: TGCGCCAGCAGCCAAGATTACACCCCAGGGTCTTGGCACAATGAGCAGTTCTTC; CDR3: CASSQDYTPGSWHNEQFF
V: TRBV19; J: TRBJ2-7; size: few; D: NA; DNA: TGTGCCAGTAGTATCCCCCGCGGGGAGCAGTACTTC; CDR3: CASSIPRGEQYF
V: TRBV7-4; J: TRBJ1-1; size: few; D: NA; DNA: TGTGCCAGCAGCTTAGAGGGACACTTAGGAGGCACTGAAGCTTTCTTT; CDR3: CASSLEGHLGGTEAFF
V: TRBV28; J: TRBJ1-5; size: few; D: NA; DNA: TGTGCCAGCAGTTTAGATCGAGTTTCCATCAATCAGCCCCAGCATTTT; CDR3: CASSLDRVSINQPQHF
V: TRBV28; J: TRBJ2-7; size: few; D: TRBD1; DNA: TGTGCCAGCAGTTCCCCCTTGGACAGGGCGATCTACGAGCAGTACTTC; CDR3: CASSSPLDRAIYEQYF
V: TRBV24-1; J: TRBJ2-3; size: many; D: TRBD2; DNA: TGTGCCACCAGTGATTGGACTAGCGGGGGCTACACAGATACGCAGTATTTT; CDR3: CATSDWTSGGYTDTQYF
V: TRBV7-2; J: TRBJ1-6; size: many; D: NA; DNA: TGTGCCAGCAGCCCGATTGGGCGTGATTCACCCCTCCACTTT; CDR3: CASSPIGRDSPLHF
V: TRBV28; J: TRBJ1-4; size: many; D: NA; DNA: TGTGCCAGCAGTCCCCCCAGGGAAAAACTGTTTTTT; CDR3: CASSPPREKLFF
V: TRBV10-3; J: TRBJ1-4; size: few; D: NA; DNA: TGTGCCACCCAAGGAGGTGCGACCGGGGCTAATGAAAAACTGTTTTTT; CDR3: CATQGGATGANEKLFF
V: TRBV11-1; J: TRBJ2-7; size: NA; D: TRBD1; DNA: TGTGCCAGCAGCTCCCGGGACAGGGAGACCTACGAGCAGTACTTC; CDR3: CASSSRDRETYEQYF
V: TRBV10-3; J: TRBJ2-7; size: few; D: NA; DNA: TGTGCCATCAGTGAGTCTCAGGGACCCTCCTACGAGCAGTACTTC; CDR3: CAISESQGPSYEQYF
V: TRBV14; J: TRBJ2-7; size: NA; D: NA; DNA: TGTGCCAGCAGCCAAAACTGGGACTCCCTTCTACACGAGCAGTACTTC; CDR3: CASSQNWDSLLHEQYF
V: TRBV5-4; J: TRBJ2-1; size: NA; D: NA; DNA: TGTGCCAGCAGCTTGGTGGGCAGAACTCCCTACAATGAGCAGTTCTTC; CDR3: CASSLVGRTPYNEQFF
V: TRBV20-1; J: TRBJ2-3; size: NA; D: TRBD2; DNA: TGCAGTGCCAACCGTGGGACTAGCGGGAGTGCAGATACGCAGTATTTT; CDR3: CSANRGTSGSADTQYF
V: TRBV27; J: TRBJ2-7; size: NA; D: NA; DNA: TGTGCCACCTCACCGGGTAACTACGAGCAGTACTTC; CDR3: CATSPGNYEQYF
V: TRBV28; J: TRBJ2-1; size: NA; D: NA; DNA: TGTGCCAGCAGAAGCTTAGTTCTTGATGCGGCTGAGCAGTTCTTC; CDR3: CASRSLVLDAAEQFF
V: TRBV12-3/TRBV12-4; J: TRBJ1-1; size: NA; D: NA; DNA: TGTGTCAGCAGCCTCGAGGACGTCAAAGCTTTCTTT; CDR3: CVSSLEDVKAFF
V: TRBV6-5; J: TRBJ1-1; size: many; D: NA; DNA: TGTGCCAGCAGTTACACGGGACTTTTGAACACTGAAGCTTTCTTT; CDR3: CASSYTGLLNTEAFF
V: TRBV6-6; J: TRBJ2-3; size: many; D: TRBD2; DNA: TGTGCCAGCAGTTACTCCCTAGCGGGAGATACGCAGTATTTT; CDR3: CASSYSLAGDTQYF
V: TRBV20-1; J: TRBJ2-7; size: NA; D: TRBD1; DNA: TGCAGTGCCCCAGACAGGGTGAGCTCCTACGGGCAGTACTTC; CDR3: CSAPDRVSSYGQYF
V: TRBV20-1; J: TRBJ1-2; size: many; D: NA; DNA: TGCAGTGCTACGACAGACACTAACTATGGCTACACCTTC; CDR3: CSATTDTNYGYTF
V: TRBV6-2/TRBV6-3; J: TRBJ2-7; size: NA; D: NA; DNA: TGTGCCAGCAGTTACGGTTACGAGCAGCACTTC; CDR3: CASSYGYEQHF
V: TRBV20-1; J: TRBJ2-3; size: NA; D: NA; DNA: TGCAGTGCTAGAGCCTTCCACTTGGCAGATACGCAGTATTTT; CDR3: CSARAFHLADTQYF
V: TRBV7-9; J: TRBJ2-1; size: few; D: TRBD2; DNA: TGTGCCAGCAGCTTCAGCGGGAGGGCCGGGGATGAGCAGTTCTTC; CDR3: CASSFSGRAGDEQFF
V: TRBV28; J: TRBJ2-7; size: many; D: NA; DNA: TGTGCCAGCAGTTTAGGCCCCAGCTCCTACGAGCAGTACTTC; CDR3: CASSLGPSSYEQYF
V: TRBV14; J: TRBJ2-3; size: NA; D: NA; DNA: TGTGCCAGCAGCCAAGATCGGGACGGACATCCCACACACACAGATACGCAGTATTTT; CDR3: CASSQDRDGHPTHTDTQYF
V: TRBV7-3; J: TRBJ1-2; size: NA; D: NA; DNA: TGTGCCAGCAGCTCCAACGAGGGTTCTGGCTACACCTTC; CDR3: CASSSNEGSGYTF
V: TRBV6-2/TRBV6-3; J: TRBJ2-7; size: many; D: NA; DNA: TGTGCCAGCATCACGGGGGGCAGGTCCTACGAGCAGTACTTC; CDR3: CASITGGRSYEQYF
V: TRBV6-5; J: TRBJ2-5; size: medium-sized; D: TRBD1; DNA: TGTGCCAGCAGTTACGGGACAGGGTCCCACGAGACCCAGTACTTC; CDR3: CASSYGTGSHETQYF
V: TRBV20-1; J: TRBJ2-7; size: NA; D: TRBD2; DNA: TGCAGTGCTAAACAAAACCTAGCGGGAGCGTCCTACGAGCAGTACTTC; CDR3: CSAKQNLAGASYEQYF
V: TRBV6-2/TRBV6-3; J: TRBJ2-5; size: NA; D: NA; DNA: TGTGCCAGCAGACAGGACCCACCGTACCAAGAGACCCAGTACTTC; CDR3: CASRQDPPYQETQYF
V: TRBV6-1; J: TRBJ2-7; size: many; D: NA; DNA: TGTGCCAGCAGTCCCGCCGCGGTGGCCTACGAGCAGTACTTC; CDR3: CASSPAAVAYEQYF
V: TRBV7-2; J: TRBJ2-7; size: NA; D: NA; DNA: TGTGCCAGCAGCTTAGGTGGGGGACTTACATACGAGCAGTACTTC; CDR3: CASSLGGGLTYEQYF
V: TRBV2; J: TRBJ1-2; size: few; D: NA; DNA: TGTGCCAGCAGTGAAGCAGGACTTTATGGCTACACCTTC; CDR3: CASSEAGLYGYTF
V: TRBV28; J: TRBJ1-2; size: NA; D: TRBD1; DNA: TGTGCCAGCAGGATACAGGGGACGCTTGGCTACACCTTC; CDR3: CASRIQGTLGYTF
V: TRBV6-2/TRBV6-3; J: TRBJ2-1; size: many; D: TRBD2; DNA: TGTGCCAGCAGCATGACTAGCGGGAGCTCCTACAATGAGCAGTTCTTC; CDR3: CASSMTSGSSYNEQFF
V: TRBV11-1; J: TRBJ1-5; size: NA; D: NA; DNA: TGTGCCAGCAGCTTAGAAAGTCAGCCCCATCATTTT; CDR3: CASSLESQPHHF
V: TRBV28; J: TRBJ1-1; size: few; D: TRBD1; DNA: TGTGCCAGCAGTTTGGCCGGGACAGGGGAAGACACTGAAGCTTTCTTT; CDR3: CASSLAGTGEDTEAFF
V: TRBV19; J: TRBJ1-2; size: NA; D: NA; DNA: TGTGCCAGCAACCGGGACACCGGTAACTATGGCTACACCTTC; CDR3: CASNRDTGNYGYTF
V: TRBV7-7; J: TRBJ2-7; size: NA; D: NA; DNA: TGTGCTAGCAGCTTAGGGGGGCGATACGAGCAGTACTTC; CDR3: CASSLGGRYEQYF
V: TRBV12-3/TRBV12-4; J: TRBJ1-1; size: few; D: NA; DNA: TGTGCCAGCAGAGACATGTTTTTGGAAGCTTTCTTT; CDR3: CASRDMFLEAFF
V: TRBV20-1; J: TRBJ1-6; size: NA; D: NA; DNA: TGCAGTGCTAGTGGGGCAGGGTGGTATTCACCCCTCCACTTT; CDR3: CSASGAGWYSPLHF
V: TRBV20-1; J: TRBJ2-3; size: NA; D: TRBD2; DNA: TGCAGTGCTAGAGATGCGGCGGGAGGGACGACAGATACGCAGTATTTT; CDR3: CSARDAAGGTTDTQYF
V: TRBV12-3/TRBV12-4; J: TRBJ2-1; size: NA; D: NA; DNA: TGTGCCAGCAGTATTACAGGGAGCTCCTACAATGAACAGTTCTTC; CDR3: CASSITGSSYNEQFF
V: TRBV12-3/TRBV12-4; J: TRBJ2-3; size: NA; D: TRBD1; DNA: TGTGCCAGCAGTCGAAACGACAGGGGCACAGAAACGCAGTATTTT; CDR3: CASSRNDRGTETQYF
V: TRBV24-1; J: TRBJ2-7; size: NA; D: NA; DNA: TGTGCCACCAGTGATAGAGGGGCCGGCTCCTACGAGCAGTACTTC; CDR3: CATSDRGAGSYEQYF
V: TRBV5-8; J: TRBJ1-2; size: NA; D: NA; DNA: TGTGCCAGCAGCTTCGACAGGTCGGGTGGCTACACCTTC; CDR3: CASSFDRSGGYTF
V: TRBV3-1; J: TRBJ2-1; size: NA; D: NA; DNA: TGTGCCAGCAGCCAATTAATCCAGGCTGTTGAGCAGTTCTTC; CDR3: CASSQLIQAVEQFF
V: TRBV6-9; J: TRBJ1-1; size: NA; D: TRBD1; DNA: TGTGCCAGCAGTTATTCCCAGGGGGCGCGTTCTGAAGCTTTCTTT; CDR3: CASSYSQGARSEAFF
V: TRBV28; J: TRBJ2-5; size: NA; D: TRBD1; DNA: TGTGCCAGCATACGAGCAGGGGGCGCGGAGACCCAGTACTTC; CDR3: CASIRAGGAETQYF
V: TRBV6-1; J: TRBJ2-1; size: many; D: NA; DNA: TGTGCCAGCAGCCCTTCCCGGAACAATGAGCAGTTCTTC; CDR3: CASSPSRNNEQFF
V: TRBV4-2; J: TRBJ2-3; size: NA; D: NA; DNA: TGTGCCAGCAGCCAAGAGACCCGAGGGTTCACAGATACGCAGTATTTT; CDR3: CASSQETRGFTDTQYF
V: TRBV7-6; J: TRBJ2-1; size: few; D: NA; DNA: TGTGCCAGCAGCAATCCGGGGGCCCTTGGCAATGAGCAGTTCTTC; CDR3: CASSNPGALGNEQFF